The 22 T cell receptor beta chains given below trace back to one sample, sequenced in a study of T-cell reconstitution after alpha-beta-depleted transplantation in children (dated by TCRdb to the mid-2010s). Receptor libraries were prepared by PCR. The run used an Illumina HiSeq 2500. Molecular barcoding was employed in the preparation of TCR libraries, with unique molecular identifiers being used to normalize TCRbeta repertoire quantification. The public reads were reprocessed in TCRdb via fastp at Q25 and MiXCR, keeping in-frame beta chains. Identical CDR3 protein sequences are pooled into one entry, listed with their most common genes and DNA. The sample includes about 440,000 distinct CDR3 sequences, with 43% observed a single time. The ten largest clonotypes hold roughly a quarter of the sample. The treatment or condition tag for this specimen amounts to: allogeneic hematopoietic cell transplantation with graft depleted of TCRalphabeta T cells and CD19 B cells.

The sample here was PBMCs, taken before TCRalphabeta/CD19-depleted stem cell transplant. Every receptor here comes from a girl aged 2 to 10 with aplastic anemia, due to receive a stem cell transplant.

This clonotype has a count of ten or more. The chain is built from TRBV27 and TRBJ2-7; D could derive from TRBD1 or TRBD2 (6 bases each). Germline V CDR1 and CDR2: MNHEY, SMNVEV (reference sequence). This CDR3 has 12 amino acids. With 2 bases removed from V and 6 bases from J, the gap between germline ends came to 8 bases. The CDR3 nucleotides are TGTGCCAGCAGTTTAACGGGGGCCGAGCAGTACTTC. Translated: CASSLTGAEQYF.

This clonotype showed up just a few times. The V and J genes are TRBV12-3 or TRBV12-4 and TRBJ1-6; TRBD1 matches at 7 bases. The CDR3 has 13 residues. Trimming took 5 bases from V and 19 from J; bases not matched to a gene: 14. As DNA, the CDR3 is TGTGCCAGCAGTCCAAGTCCCAGGGGGTTTAAACACTTT. Translating gives CASSPSPRGFKHF.

The CDR3 region is CASSWGGADEAFF. The CDR3 DNA sequence: TGCGCCAGCAGCTGGGGTGGAGCCGATGAAGCTTTCTTT. The gene calls are TRBV5-1 and TRBJ1-1; D unclear. Germline values: CDR1 SGHRS, CDR2 YFSETQ. The V end lost 3 bases, the J end lost 7 bases, and 13 bases lay between the germline ends. CDR3 length: 13 amino acids.

The chain couples TRBV7-2 to TRBJ2-7; D remains unclear. This CDR3 region has 14 residues. From germline, CDR1 is SGHTA and CDR2 FQGNSA. Trimming removed 1 base from V and 0 bases from J, with 7 bases in between. The CDR3 region has the DNA TGTGCCAGCAGCTTAGAAGCAGTCTCCTACGAGCAGTACTTC. This gives the protein CASSLEAVSYEQYF.

There are a few counts of this clonotype. V usage is TRBV6-5 and J usage is TRBJ2-3, with 10 bases fitting TRBD1. Germline values: CDR1 MNHEY, CDR2 SVGAGI. The CDR3 loop spans 15 amino acids. The V gene end was trimmed by 4 bases and the J gene end by 6 bases; junction bases not matched to a gene: 7. The CDR3 loop reads CASSSGTGDVDTQYF. CDR3 sequence (DNA): TGTGCCAGCAGTTCCGGGACAGGGGATGTGGATACGCAGTATTTT.

This clonotype was seen a few times. The V and J genes are TRBV11-1 and TRBJ1-1, with D possibly matching TRBD1 (6 bases). This CDR3 is 15 amino acids long. V lost 0 bases to trimming and J lost 4 bases, with 12 bases between them. The V gene's germline CDR1 is SGHAT and CDR2 FQDESV (reference sequence). CDR3 bases: TGTGCCAGCAGCTTAGCGTCACAGGGTCCCACTGAAGCTTTCTTT. This translates into CASSLASQGPTEAFF.

J is TRBJ1-5 and V is TRBV12-3 or TRBV12-4; TRBD1 matches at 7 bases. This CDR3 is 16 amino acids long. V shed 5 bases and J 0 bases; nucleotides not matched to a gene: 7. The CDR3 loop is CASSATGENSNQPQHF. The CDR3 coding sequence is TGTGCCAGCAGTGCCACAGGGGAGAATAGCAATCAGCCCCAGCATTTT.

The table lists this clonotype with many counts. The chain employs TRBV30 and TRBJ1-1, with TRBD1 as a possible D gene (5 bases). In germline, CDR1 is GTSNPN, CDR2 SVGIG (reference sequence). Trimming took off 3 bases at V and 10 bases at J, with 21 bases between the two ends. This CDR3 region has 14 residues. The DNA for the CDR3 is TGTGCCTGGAGCGCCCAAGTAGAGGGGACCGGAGCTTTCTTT. Translated: CAWSAQVEGTGAFF.

The chain joins TRBV7-9 to TRBJ2-5; D is undetermined. Trimming removed 5 bases at V and 4 bases at J, with 17 bases between. Germline assignment: CDR1 SEHNR and CDR2 FQNEAQ (reference sequence). This CDR3 region has 15 residues. The CDR3 reads CASSDRDGVGETQYF. Here the CDR3 DNA reads TGTGCCAGCAGCGATCGAGATGGGGTTGGAGAGACCCAGTACTTC.

This clonotype appeared many times. The chain links TRBV7-9 to TRBJ2-1; unclear D gene. V lost 5 bases and J 3 bases, leaving 17 bases between the germline ends. The CDR3 runs to 16 residues. Per the germline V gene, CDR1 is SEHNR and CDR2 is FQNEAQ (reference sequence). CDR3 nucleotides: TGTGCCAGCAGCGGATCAGGATGGGGTCACTACAATGAGCAGTTCTTC. Protein sequence: CASSGSGWGHYNEQFF.

This clonotype was observed a few times. This chain connects TRBV19 to TRBJ2-5; tentative D call: TRBD2 (6 bases). V gave up 6 bases and J gave up 2 bases, with 10 bases separating them. This CDR3 has 13 amino acids. CDR1 is LNHDA and CDR2 is SQIVND in the germline V gene (reference sequence). The CDR3 loop reads CASRAGWQETQYF. DNA of the CDR3: TGTGCCAGTAGAGCGGGTTGGCAAGAGACCCAGTACTTC.

This clonotype was seen only a few times. The rearrangement joins TRBV5-1 to TRBJ2-5; 12 nucleotides align to TRBD1. This CDR3 contains 17 residues. Germline assignment: CDR1 SGHRS and CDR2 YFSETQ. The J segment lost 5 bases and the V segment lost 3 bases, leaving 11 bases of the junction unmatched. The CDR3 protein is CASSWRSGTGGEETQYF. In DNA form, the CDR3 reads TGCGCCAGCAGCTGGAGATCCGGGACAGGGGGCGAGGAGACCCAGTACTTC.

The V gene is TRBV20-1, the J gene TRBJ1-5; no clear D. CDR1 and CDR2 (germline): DFQATT, SNEGSKA (reference sequence). CDR3 size: 15 residues. With 1 base removed from V and 2 bases from J, the gap between germline ends came to 12 bases. The CDR3 here is CSARAGGGGNQPQHF. The CDR3 coding sequence is TGCAGTGCTAGAGCAGGCGGTGGGGGCAATCAGCCCCAGCATTTT.

The chain couples TRBV7-8 to TRBJ2-1, with 11 bases matching TRBD2. The CDR3 totals 15 residues. Germline-derived CDR1 and CDR2 are SGHVS and FQNEAQ. After removal of 7 bases from V and 10 bases from J, the junction contained 12 bases not matched to a gene. The CDR3 region has the DNA TGTGCCAGCACCTCCGAACTAGCGGGAGTCAACGAGCAGTTCTTC. Protein sequence: CASTSELAGVNEQFF.

This clonotype appeared a few times. The chain couples TRBV5-1 to TRBJ2-1, with 8 bases lining up with TRBD1. V was pared by 0 bases and J by 4 bases, with 3 bases of the junction left unmatched. This CDR3 has 15 residues. CDR1 is SGHRS, CDR2 YFSETQ, per germline. The DNA of the CDR3 is TGCGCCAGCAGCTTGGAGAGACAGGGGTACAATGAGCAGTTCTTC. Its protein is CASSLERQGYNEQFF.

This rearrangement joins TRBV13 to TRBJ2-2; 10 bases match TRBD2. The CDR3 sequence is 17 residues long. After removal of 4 bases from V and 7 bases from J, the junction contained 12 bases not matched to a gene. The germline gives CDR1 PRHDT, CDR2 FYEKMQ (reference sequence). The CDR3 nucleotides read TGTGCCAGCAGCTCGCCCCGTCTAGCGGGAGAGAGCGGGGAGCTGTTTTTT. Protein product: CASSSPRLAGESGELFF.

This sequence joins TRBV20-1 and TRBJ1-1; 8 bases map to TRBD1. CDR1 is DFQATT and CDR2 is SNEGSKA in the germline V gene (reference sequence). This CDR3 is 16 amino acids long. J gave up 0 bases and V 4 bases, and 10 bases lay outside the gene matches. This chain's CDR3 is CSAITPWTGMNTEAFF. The CDR3 coding sequence is TGCAGTGCTATTACCCCCTGGACAGGGATGAACACTGAAGCTTTCTTT.

The chain has TRBV11-2 and TRBJ2-5; a possible D gene is TRBD2 (5 bases). Trimming pared 5 bases from V and 2 bases from J, leaving 15 bases between. Germline assignment: CDR1 SGHAT and CDR2 FQNNGV. This CDR3 spans 15 amino acids. The DNA of the CDR3 is TGTGCCAGCAGCCCGGGGAGAACAGAACAAGAGACCCAGTACTTC. This encodes CASSPGRTEQETQYF.

The chain joins TRBV10-1 to TRBJ1-3; 7 bases are a match to TRBD1. This CDR3 contains 19 residues. J was trimmed by 6 bases and V by 6 bases; bases with no gene match: 23. Germline lookup yields CDR1 WNHNN and CDR2 SYGVQD (reference sequence). The CDR3 DNA reads TGCGCCAGCAGCGGAAACGACAGGGACGTCGGGGGGTTTGAAAACACCATATATTTT. This gives the protein CASSGNDRDVGGFENTIYF.

This clonotype was detected ten times or more. The rearrangement joins TRBV20-1 to TRBJ1-6, with D possibly being TRBD1 (6 bases). There are 14 residues in the CDR3. Germline lookup yields CDR1 DFQATT and CDR2 SNEGSKA (reference sequence). Trimming pared 4 bases from V and 9 bases from J, leaving 16 bases between. The CDR3 region is CSAIGRGRGSPLHF. In DNA form, the CDR3 reads TGCAGTGCTATTGGACGGGGGCGCGGTTCACCCCTCCACTTT.

This clonotype was recorded many times. The chain uses TRBV12-3 or TRBV12-4 and TRBJ2-5; TRBD1 might be the D (6 bases). This CDR3 has 12 amino acids. The V and J ends lost 8 bases and 5 bases respectively, with 12 bases between them. In nucleotides, the CDR3 is TGTGCCAGCGGTAGGGGGTGGGAGACCCAGTACTTC. Its translation is CASGRGWETQYF.

This clonotype occurred a few times. The chain is built from TRBV28 and TRBJ1-2; D is unresolved. Germline loops: CDR1 MDHEN, CDR2 SYDVKM. The CDR3 totals 13 residues. The V end lost 6 bases, the J end lost 0 bases, and 8 bases lay between the germline ends. The CDR3 nucleotides are TGTGCCAGCAGGGGCGGTGCTAACTATGGCTACACCTTC. Amino acids: CASRGGANYGYTF.